This T cell receptor beta chain is drawn from a study of cytomegalovirus exposure and HLA in healthy donors. Germline assignment: CDR1 SEHNR and CDR2 FQNEAQ (reference sequence). Trimming left V 4 bases short and J 8 bases short, with 14 bases between. The CDR3 length is 14 residues. The PCR made use of 60 Vbeta and 13 Jbeta primers. The protocol was immunoSEQ multiplex PCR, while the TCRdb copy is restricted to in-frame clones and leaves out a portion. The sample shows about 140,000 clones, about 80% of them seen only once. The specimen sequenced was PBMCs. This clonotype was obtained from a man under 40 in good health and CMV-seropositive. The chain has TRBV7-9 and TRBJ1-4; a possible D gene is TRBD1 (6 bases). The CDR3 region has the DNA TGTGCCAGCAGCTCTGGGGGGGGGCGAGAAAAACTGTTTTTT. Translation gives CASSSGGGREKLFF.